Each of the 23 T cell receptor beta chains below was sequenced from the same sample in a study of T-cell reconstitution after alpha-beta-depleted transplantation in children. Preparing the TCRbeta library involved the use of unique molecular identifiers. One entry per CDR3 protein, called by TCRdb with MiXCR from the PCR reads. The sample has hundreds of thousands of distinct CDR3 sequences, roughly 15% seen once. The sample here was PBMCs, mostly from graft donor cells, taken 360 days after TCRalphabeta/CD19-depleted stem cell transplant. The receptors shown here come from a male patient aged 10 to 17 who had a stem cell transplant for acute lymphoblastic leukemia, so the T cells may come from the graft donor.

This clonotype was counted a few times. This chain links TRBV2 with TRBJ2-5; D not certain. Per the germline V gene, CDR1 is SNHLY and CDR2 is FYNNEI. The CDR3 length is 16 residues. V gave up 6 bases and J gave up 2 bases, with 19 bases separating them. CDR3 nucleotides: TGTGCCAGCAGACTATTTGGGCCTAGGATACAAGAGACCCAGTACTTC. Protein: CASRLFGPRIQETQYF.

In its sample, this clonotype was seen many times. The J gene is TRBJ2-7, the V gene TRBV6-1; tentatively, D is TRBD2 (6 bases). From germline, CDR1 is MNHNS and CDR2 SASEGT. V lost 7 bases and J 5 bases, leaving 18 bases between the germline ends. The CDR3 has 14 residues. The CDR3 DNA reads as TGTGCCAGCATGACTTTACGGGAGAGCCACGAGCAGTACTTC. Protein product: CASMTLRESHEQYF.

The rearrangement uses TRBV7-9 and TRBJ2-5, with TRBD2 matching over 8 bases. In germline, CDR1 is SEHNR, CDR2 FQNEAQ (reference sequence). Trimming removed 5 bases from V and 4 bases from J; junction bases left unmatched: 6. The CDR3 is made up of 14 amino acids. CDR3 sequence (DNA): TGTGCCAGCAGCAACGGGGGGGCGCGAGAGACCCAGTACTTC. It translates to CASSNGGARETQYF. The full variable domain, with the rest looked up from reference TRBV7-9 and TRBJ2-5, is DTGVSQNPRHKITKRGQNVTFRCDPISEHNRLYWYRQTLGQGPEFLTYFQNEAQLEKSRLLSDRFSAERPKGSFSTLEIQRTEQGDSAMYLCASSNGGARETQYFGPGTRLLVL.

This clonotype has just a few counts. The chain is built from TRBV2 and TRBJ2-1; 7 bases match TRBD2. The CDR3 loop spans 14 amino acids. Germline-derived CDR1 and CDR2 are SNHLY and FYNNEI. With 4 bases clipped from V and 4 bases from J, the junction kept 4 bases outside the gene matches. The CDR3 loop reads CASSGGRGYNEQFF. The CDR3 DNA reads as TGTGCCAGCAGTGGTGGGAGGGGTTACAATGAGCAGTTCTTC.

This clonotype was observed a few times. The rearrangement joins TRBV4-2 to TRBJ1-3, with a weak D call TRBD1 (6 bases). This CDR3 has 16 residues. Trimming stripped 0 bases from V and 4 bases from J, with 13 bases between. From germline, CDR1 is LGHNA and CDR2 YNFKEQ. CDR3 region: CASSQDLRGLGNTIYF. The CDR3 DNA reads as TGTGCCAGCAGCCAAGATCTCAGGGGTTTAGGAAACACCATATATTTT.

Only a few counts were recorded for this clonotype. The chain is built from TRBV12-3 or TRBV12-4 and TRBJ2-1; D unresolved. Trimming took off 2 bases at V and 9 bases at J, with 8 bases between the two ends. CDR3 length: 12 amino acids. The CDR3 nucleotides read TGTGCCAGCAGTTTACTAGTAGTTGAGCAGTTCTTC. Translation gives CASSLLVVEQFF.

This clonotype was found a few times. The chain employs TRBV20-1 and TRBJ2-7, with 8 positions matching TRBD1. V shed 0 bases, J shed 2 bases, and the junction held 3 bases outside the gene matches. CDR3 length: 14 amino acids. The germline V gene has CDR1 DFQATT and CDR2 SNEGSKA (reference sequence). This chain's CDR3 is CSARDSQGAYEQYF. The CDR3 DNA is TGCAGTGCTAGAGATTCACAGGGGGCCTACGAGCAGTACTTC.

This clonotype was detected ten times or more. The chain recombines TRBV5-1 with TRBJ1-5; D gene ambiguous. Germline V gene sequence: CDR1 SGHRS, CDR2 YFSETQ. The CDR3 length is 16 residues. Trimming removed 2 bases at V and 1 base at J, with 13 bases between. This CDR3 is CASSFDAAGSNQPQHF. The CDR3 region has the DNA TGCGCCAGCAGCTTCGACGCAGCGGGGAGCAATCAGCCCCAGCATTTT.

At least ten counts were recorded for this clonotype. The chain is built from TRBV9 and TRBJ2-1; D is undetermined. With 6 bases removed from V and 5 bases from J, the gap between germline ends came to 15 bases. This CDR3 has 14 amino acids. Germline-derived CDR1 and CDR2 are SGDLS and YYNGEE. As DNA, the CDR3 is TGTGCCAGCACCCCATCGACTGGAAACAATGAGCAGTTCTTC. It translates to CASTPSTGNNEQFF.

V gene TRBV5-1 combines with J gene TRBJ2-7; the match to TRBD2 covers 11 bases. The germline V gene encodes CDR1 SGHRS and CDR2 YFSETQ. The J segment lost 6 bases and the V segment lost 4 bases, leaving 9 bases of the junction unmatched. CDR3 length equals 15 residues. The CDR3 here is CASSSPGLAAGEQYF. CDR3 in DNA: TGCGCCAGCAGCAGTCCGGGACTAGCGGCTGGCGAGCAGTACTTC. The entire variable domain, with the rest obtained from reference TRBV5-1 and TRBJ2-7, is as follows: KAGVTQTPRYLIKTRGQQVTLSCSPISGHRSVSWYQQTPGQGLQFLFEYFSETQRNKGNFPGRFSGRQFSNSRSEMNVSTLELGDSALYLCASSSPGLAAGEQYFGPGTRLTVT.

The chain uses TRBV7-9 and TRBJ2-4; 8 bases align to TRBD1. Trimming at V came to 7 bases and at J to 9 bases, leaving 11 bases not matched to a gene. CDR1 is SEHNR and CDR2 is FQNEAQ in the germline V gene (reference sequence). This CDR3 contains 14 residues. The CDR3 here is CASTGRGLYAIQYF. CDR3 in DNA: TGTGCCAGCACCGGCAGGGGGCTATACGCCATTCAGTACTTC. The entire variable domain, with the rest obtained from reference TRBV7-9 and TRBJ2-4, is as follows: DTGVSQNPRHKITKRGQNVTFRCDPISEHNRLYWYRQTLGQGPEFLTYFQNEAQLEKSRLLSDRFSAERPKGSFSTLEIQRTEQGDSAMYLCASTGRGLYAIQYFGAGTRLSVL.

This chain uses TRBV14 with TRBJ2-1, with TRBD1 as a possible D gene (6 bases). Per germline, CDR1 SGHDN and CDR2 FVKESK. There are 13 residues in the CDR3. V shed 4 bases and J shed 10 bases, with 14 bases lying between them. The CDR3 DNA reads as TGTGCCAGCAGCCTTCAGGGGTTAGGAGAGCAGTTCTTC. Its protein product is CASSLQGLGEQFF.

There are many counts of this clonotype. This chain connects TRBV5-1 to TRBJ2-7, with D unresolved. The CDR3 length is 15 residues. Trimming shortened V by 4 bases and J by 0 bases, and 14 bases separated the two germline ends. Looked up from germline, CDR1 is SGHRS and CDR2 is YFSETQ. The CDR3 DNA reads TGCGCCAGCAGCCTTGATTACTCGGACTCCTACGAGCAGTACTTC. Translating it yields CASSLDYSDSYEQYF.

The chain employs TRBV12-3 or TRBV12-4 and TRBJ2-7; perhaps D is TRBD1 or TRBD2 (5 bases each). This CDR3 region has 13 residues. V lost 6 bases to trimming and J lost 3 bases, with 12 bases between them. CDR3 sequence reads: CASRGRGVYEQYF. The CDR3 DNA is TGTGCCAGCAGGGGCCGAGGGGTCTACGAGCAGTACTTC.

Many counts were recorded for this clonotype. The V gene is TRBV20-1, the J gene TRBJ2-7; perhaps TRBD2 as D (5 bases). This CDR3 has 11 residues. Germline V gene sequence: CDR1 DFQATT, CDR2 SNEGSKA (reference sequence). The V gene lost 7 bases and the J gene lost 2 bases, with 9 bases spanning the gap. CDR3 nucleotides: TGCAGTGGCGGGCGGCCCTACGAGCAGTACTTC. Encoded protein: CSGGRPYEQYF.

This clonotype was recorded at least ten times. The chain joins TRBV11-2 to TRBJ2-1; 9 bases are shared with TRBD2. With V trimmed by 9 bases and J by 0 bases, 12 bases remained unmatched. The CDR3 runs to 17 residues. The germline CDR1 and CDR2 sequences are SGHAT and FQNNGV. Written as DNA, the CDR3 is TGTGCCAGTCGAGGGCTAGCGGGATCATTCTCCTACAATGAGCAGTTCTTC. It is translated as CASRGLAGSFSYNEQFF.

To note about this clonotype: A much larger clonotype is one base distant, so this may be a read error. The V and J genes are TRBV5-6 and TRBJ2-5; TRBD1 is a possible D gene (6 bases). Trimming cost V 2 bases and J 0 bases, with 8 bases left between them. In germline, CDR1 is SGHDT, CDR2 YYEEEE. The length of the CDR3 is 14 residues. The CDR3 bases are TGTGCCAGCAGCTTAGGACAGAACCAAGAGACCCAGTACTTC. It yields the protein CASSLGQNQETQYF.

The rearrangement links TRBV7-9 to TRBJ1-4; tentatively, D is TRBD1 (5 bases). The germline CDR1 and CDR2 sequences are SEHNR and FQNEAQ (reference sequence). Deletions cut 2 bases from V and 8 bases from J, with 12 bases between. The CDR3 totals 14 residues. This CDR3 reads CASSLIREGEKLFF. In DNA, the CDR3 is TGTGCCAGCAGCTTAATCAGGGAGGGGGAAAAACTGTTTTTT. Full variable domain (remainder filled in from reference TRBV7-9 and TRBJ1-4): DTGVSQNPRHKITKRGQNVTFRCDPISEHNRLYWYRQTLGQGPEFLTYFQNEAQLEKSRLLSDRFSAERPKGSFSTLEIQRTEQGDSAMYLCASSLIREGEKLFFGSGTQLSVL.

This clonotype was recorded a few times. The rearrangement links TRBV5-1 to TRBJ2-1; TRBD2 might be the D (6 bases). Trimming cost V 3 bases and J 12 bases, with 22 bases left between them. The CDR3 spans 15 residues. CDR1 and CDR2 from the germline V gene are SGHRS and YFSETQ. The CDR3 region is CASSSEDRDLGGQFF. The CDR3 DNA reads as TGCGCCAGCAGCTCGGAGGACCGGGACTTGGGGGGGCAGTTCTTC.

This clonotype was seen many times. The chain has TRBV10-3 and TRBJ2-5, with 11 bases aligning to TRBD2. Germline assignment: CDR1 ENHRY and CDR2 SYGVKD. With 4 bases clipped from V and 1 base from J, the junction kept 5 bases outside the gene matches. The CDR3 spans 16 residues. CDR3 loop: CAISGGTSGAQETQYF. The CDR3 bases are TGTGCCATCAGTGGCGGGACTAGCGGAGCCCAAGAGACCCAGTACTTC.

This clonotype was observed many times. V and J are TRBV7-9 and TRBJ2-7; D unclear. The V gene lost 5 bases and the J gene lost 1 base, with 12 bases spanning the gap. Germline V lookup: CDR1 SEHNR, CDR2 FQNEAQ (reference sequence). The CDR3 contains 14 residues. The CDR3 region is CASSPRSRSYEQYF. The CDR3 nucleotides are TGTGCCAGCAGCCCCAGATCACGATCCTACGAGCAGTACTTC.

Ten or more counts support this clonotype. The CDR3 region is CASSLRGPATYEQYF. For the CDR3, the DNA is TGTGCCAGCAGTCTCCGCGGGCCTGCCACCTACGAGCAGTACTTC. V usage is TRBV27 and J usage is TRBJ2-7; perhaps TRBD2 as D (5 bases). Germline V gives CDR1 MNHEY, CDR2 SMNVEV (reference sequence). The CDR3 is made up of 15 amino acids. Trimming removed 5 bases from V and 2 bases from J, with 16 bases in between.

V is TRBV20-1 and J is TRBJ1-1, with a weak D call TRBD1 (5 bases). The CDR3 has 12 residues. The germline CDR1 and CDR2 sequences are DFQATT and SNEGSKA (reference sequence). Trimming pared 3 bases from V and 4 bases from J, leaving 9 bases between. The CDR3 nucleotides are TGCAGTGCTAGGGGGCCTGGCACTGAAGCTTTCTTT. Its protein product is CSARGPGTEAFF.